The 21 T cell receptor beta chains presented below share a single source sample, sequenced in a study of blood T cells in healthy people across ages. A J-beta primer mix and a sample-barcoded 5' primer were used in a second PCR of roughly 7 to 12 cycles. TCRdb passed the 5' RACE reads through MiXCR, listing each CDR3 protein once. The profile shows over 600,000 distinct CDR3 sequences, approximately 40% of them singletons. The sample taken for sequencing was blood. The source is a man older than 75 in good health.

The rearrangement joins TRBV7-2 to TRBJ1-3; no firm D call. Germline V gene sequence: CDR1 SGHTA, CDR2 FQGNSA. The CDR3 runs 14 residues. With 0 bases removed from V and 1 base from J, the gap between germline ends came to 4 bases. The CDR3 bases are TGTGCCAGCAGCTTAGCTATATCTGGAAACACCATATATTTT. Protein product: CASSLAISGNTIYF. The full variable domain, in which reference TRBV7-2 and TRBJ1-3 provide the parts outside the CDR3, is GAGVSQSPSNKVTEKGKDVELRCDPISGHTALYWYRQSLGQGLEFLIYFQGNSAPDKSGLPSDRFSAERTGGSVSTLTIQRTQQEDSAVYLCASSLAISGNTIYFGEGSWLTVV.

The sample holds a few counts of this clonotype. The chain joins TRBV28 to TRBJ2-5; the D call may be TRBD1 or TRBD2 (5 bases each). The end of the DNA fits TRBJ2-7 better, so the J call may be wrong. Germline loops: CDR1 MDHEN, CDR2 SYDVKM. The CDR3 is 13 amino acids. CDR3 sequence: CASTTGTAYEQYF. CDR3 bases: TGTGCCAGCACAACCGGGACGGCCTACGAGCAGTACTTC.

This clonotype was observed a few times. V gene TRBV5-6 combines with J gene TRBJ2-1; D may be TRBD1 or TRBD2 (5 bases each). CDR3 length equals 14 residues. CDR1 SGHDT and CDR2 YYEEEE come from the germline V gene. Deletions cut 10 bases from V and 7 bases from J, with 21 bases between. The CDR3 region is CASRRVGVANEQFF. The CDR3 DNA sequence: TGTGCCTCTAGGCGGGTAGGGGTGGCTAATGAGCAGTTCTTC.

A word on this clonotype: Its ends do not fully match the called genes, so a read error is possible. V usage is TRBV29-1 and J usage is TRBJ2-1; D might be TRBD2 (7 bases). There are 17 residues in the CDR3. Germline CDR1 reads SQVTM; CDR2 reads ANQGSEA. CDR3 in amino acids: CSAEEGGGKNSYNEQFF. CDR3 DNA sequence: TGCAGCGCTGAAGAAGGGGGAGGGAAAAATTCCTACAATGAGCAGTTCTTC.

V usage is TRBV4-2 and J usage is TRBJ2-7, with D unresolved. The germline CDR1 and CDR2 sequences are LGHNA and YNFKEQ. Trimming left V 0 bases short and J 7 bases short, with 10 bases between. CDR3 length: 13 residues. The CDR3 coding sequence is TGTGCCAGCAGCCAAGATCTTCGGATTGAGCAGTACTTC. Its protein is CASSQDLRIEQYF.

The J gene is TRBJ2-3, the V gene TRBV7-3; 9 bases line up with TRBD2. The ends lost 2 bases at V and 5 bases at J; junction bases unmatched: 8. Germline CDR1 is SGHTA and CDR2 is FQGTGA. This CDR3 is built from 16 residues. This CDR3 is CASSLGASGARDTQYF. CDR3 DNA: TGTGCCAGCAGCTTAGGGGCTAGCGGGGCTCGAGATACGCAGTATTTT.

A few counts support this clonotype. Relative to the germline gene, one junction end is altered; a read error may explain this. This chain links TRBV5-1 with TRBJ1-2, with a possible D match to TRBD1 (6 bases). The CDR3 consists of 15 residues. The germline V gene encodes CDR1 SGHRS and CDR2 YFSETQ. The CDR3 protein is CASTLSTGDLRGYTF. CDR3 DNA sequence: TGCGCCAGCACCTTGTCGACAGGCGATTTGCGGGGCTACACCTTC.

This chain connects TRBV4-2 to TRBJ2-1; 9 nucleotides line up with TRBD2. With 1 base clipped from V and 5 bases from J, the junction kept 6 bases outside the gene matches. The germline gives CDR1 LGHNA, CDR2 YNFKEQ. The CDR3 extends over 16 amino acids. The CDR3 DNA is TGTGCCAGCAGCCAAGTGGCGGGAGGGCAGGACAATGAGCAGTTCTTC. This codes for CASSQVAGGQDNEQFF.

Turning to this clonotype: An end of the junction differs from the germline gene, which may be a read error. The chain employs TRBV6-1 and TRBJ1-6; D possibly corresponds to TRBD1 (5 bases). This CDR3 region has 18 residues. Germline V lookup: CDR1 MNHNS, CDR2 SASEGT. The CDR3 DNA reads as TGTGCCAGCAGTCTGCTGGGACCTATAAGCTCCTATAGTTCACCCCTCCACTTT. Amino acid sequence: CASSLLGPISSYSSPLHF.

This clonotype was seen a few times. V and J are TRBV20-1 and TRBJ1-2; D may be TRBD1 (5 bases). This CDR3 is 15 amino acids long. V lost 1 base to trimming and J lost 1 base, with 13 bases between them. Germline V gene data show CDR1 as DFQATT and CDR2 as SNEGSKA (reference sequence). The CDR3 is CSARARDGRNYGYTF. The CDR3 DNA reads as TGCAGTGCTAGAGCCCGGGACGGGCGTAACTATGGCTACACCTTC.

The chain recombines TRBV6-5 with TRBJ2-1; D might be TRBD2 (7 bases). V was trimmed by 11 bases and J by 1 base, leaving 15 bases between them. This CDR3 is built from 14 residues. Germline V gene data show CDR1 as MNHEY and CDR2 as SVGAGI. CDR3 sequence reads: CACTRGGSYNEQFF. CDR3 DNA: TGTGCCTGCACGAGGGGGGGATCCTACAATGAGCAGTTCTTC.

The table lists this clonotype with a few counts. The chain combines TRBV20-1 with TRBJ2-5, with TRBD1 matching over 7 bases. Trimming took 7 bases from V and 5 from J; bases not matched to a gene: 10. The germline V gene encodes CDR1 DFQATT and CDR2 SNEGSKA (reference sequence). CDR3 length: 13 amino acids. The CDR3: CSVATGPGETQYF. The CDR3 nucleotides are TGCAGTGTTGCGACAGGGCCTGGGGAGACCCAGTACTTC.

The V call is TRBV5-1, the J call TRBJ2-3; 7 bases match TRBD2. The CDR3 contains 16 residues. Germline CDR1 and CDR2: SGHRS and YFSETQ. Trimming took 4 bases from V and 4 from J; bases not matched to a gene: 12. The CDR3 nucleotides read TGCGCCAGCAGCCCTCTTTTGGCGGGGGAATCAGATACGCAGTATTTT. This codes for CASSPLLAGESDTQYF. The variable domain in full, with the rest retrieved from reference TRBV5-1 and TRBJ2-3, is KAGVTQTPRYLIKTRGQQVTLSCSPISGHRSVSWYQQTPGQGLQFLFEYFSETQRNKGNFPGRFSGRQFSNSRSEMNVSTLELGDSALYLCASSPLLAGESDTQYFGPGTRLTVL.

This chain uses TRBV4-2 with TRBJ2-7; 12 nucleotides align to TRBD2. J gave up 9 bases and V 0 bases, and 12 bases lay outside the gene matches. The CDR3 has 17 residues. Germline V lookup: CDR1 LGHNA, CDR2 YNFKEQ. CDR3 sequence (DNA): TGTGCCAGCAGCCAAGATCAGGCTAGCGGGAGGGCGGTTGGGCAGTACTTC. Its protein is CASSQDQASGRAVGQYF.

The chain is built from TRBV7-2 and TRBJ2-5, with 8 bases identical to TRBD1. The DNA matches TRBJ2-7 better at its end, which makes the J call doubtful. CDR1 is SGHTA and CDR2 is FQGNSA in the germline V gene. The CDR3 consists of 13 residues. CDR3 sequence (DNA): TGTGCCAGCACCCAGGACAGGGTTTACGAGCAGTACTTC. As protein: CASTQDRVYEQYF.

The J gene is TRBJ2-3, the V gene TRBV3-1; the match to TRBD1 covers 7 bases. Trimming at V came to 4 bases and at J to 6 bases, leaving 10 bases not matched to a gene. CDR3 length: 15 amino acids. Germline CDR1 is LGHDT and CDR2 is YNNKEL (reference sequence). The CDR3 loop is CASSPGTAHSDTQYF. CDR3 coding DNA: TGTGCCAGCAGCCCCGGGACAGCCCATTCGGATACGCAGTATTTT.

This clonotype was seen more than once but under ten times. The CDR3 DNA reads as TGTGCCAGCAGTTGGGGACAGGGAGGATGGCCTGGGGCCAACGTCCTGACTTTC. This encodes CASSWGQGGWPGANVLTF. V and J are TRBV6-5 and TRBJ2-6, with TRBD1 matching over 9 bases. V shed 4 bases, J shed 2 bases, and the junction held 9 bases outside the gene matches. Germline lookup yields CDR1 MNHEY and CDR2 SVGAGI. The CDR3 is 18 amino acids.

The chain is built from TRBV20-1 and TRBJ2-7; 7 bases are shared with TRBD1. CDR1 is DFQATT, CDR2 SNEGSKA, per germline (reference sequence). The junction had 8 bases not matched to a gene; V was cut back by 6 bases and J by 3 bases. This CDR3 contains 13 residues. The CDR3 protein is CSAKTGSYYEQYF. The DNA of the CDR3 is TGCAGTGCAAAGACAGGGTCATACTACGAGCAGTACTTC.

The genes are TRBV29-1 and TRBJ1-5; perhaps TRBD1 as D (6 bases). This CDR3 has 14 amino acids. CDR1 SQVTM and CDR2 ANQGSEA come from the germline V gene. With 6 bases removed from V and 6 bases from J, the gap between germline ends came to 18 bases. The CDR3 protein is CSVVGPGAGQPQHF. CDR3 nucleotide sequence: TGCAGCGTGGTGGGTCCGGGGGCGGGTCAGCCCCAGCATTTT.

This clonotype occurred many times. The chain links TRBV4-1 to TRBJ2-1, with 8 positions matching TRBD2. The CDR3 has 19 residues. V lost 1 base and J lost 4; bases outside the gene matches: 15. CDR1 is MGHRA, CDR2 YSYEKL, per germline. The CDR3 is CASSQGWASGRGGYNEQFF. The CDR3 DNA reads as TGCGCCAGCAGCCAAGGTTGGGCTAGCGGCCGGGGGGGGTACAATGAGCAGTTCTTC.

This clonotype was picked up many times. The chain recombines TRBV29-1 with TRBJ2-7; 8 bases map to TRBD1. This CDR3 region has 15 residues. Germline values: CDR1 SQVTM, CDR2 ANQGSEA. The V and J ends lost 2 bases and 6 bases, in that order; junction bases with no gene match: 12. The CDR3 loop reads CSVEYFGQGGSEQYF. CDR3 sequence (DNA): TGCAGCGTTGAATATTTCGGACAGGGCGGTAGCGAGCAGTACTTC.